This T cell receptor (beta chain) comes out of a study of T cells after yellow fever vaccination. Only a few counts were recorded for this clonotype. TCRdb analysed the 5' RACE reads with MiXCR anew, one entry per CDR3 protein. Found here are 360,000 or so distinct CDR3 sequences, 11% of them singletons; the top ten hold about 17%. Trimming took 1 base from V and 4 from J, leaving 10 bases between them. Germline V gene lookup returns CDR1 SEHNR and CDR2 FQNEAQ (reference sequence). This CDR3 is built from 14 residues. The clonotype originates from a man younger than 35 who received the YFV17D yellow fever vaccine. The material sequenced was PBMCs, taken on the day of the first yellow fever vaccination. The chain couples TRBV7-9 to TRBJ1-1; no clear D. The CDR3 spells CASSLGAIGTEAFF. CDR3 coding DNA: TGTGCCAGCAGCTTAGGGGCAATAGGCACTGAAGCTTTCTTT.